This TCR beta chain is from a study of cytomegalovirus exposure and HLA in healthy donors. Notes on the study in general: Earlier analysis found most TCR beta V segments productive about 90% or about 30% of the time. Later on, an analysis tied 15,000 to 20,000 TCR beta sequences to HLA alleles at 0.05 false discovery rate.

Everyone who donated was a healthy bone marrow donor. At sampling all donors were nominally healthy, likely with unrecorded immune exposures. A word on this clone: Its antigen is as yet unknown.

CDR1 SGHTA and CDR2 FQGNSA come from the germline V gene. The CDR3 is 13 residues long. Between the trimmed V and J ends, which lost 6 bases and 2 bases, there was a span of 8 bases. The PCR had 60 Vbeta and 13 Jbeta primers. Assay used: immunoSEQ multiplex PCR; TCRdb lists only in-frame clones, some missing. The sample carries approximately 98,000 clones, about 81% recorded once. The receptor's source is a man in his late teens or twenties in good health and CMV-seropositive. Sequencing input: PBMCs. The chain combines TRBV7-2 with TRBJ2-4, with a possible D match to TRBD1 (5 bases). CDR3 sequence: CASRGPSKNIQYF. Here the CDR3 DNA reads TGTGCCAGCAGGGGGCCCTCCAAAAACATTCAGTACTTC.